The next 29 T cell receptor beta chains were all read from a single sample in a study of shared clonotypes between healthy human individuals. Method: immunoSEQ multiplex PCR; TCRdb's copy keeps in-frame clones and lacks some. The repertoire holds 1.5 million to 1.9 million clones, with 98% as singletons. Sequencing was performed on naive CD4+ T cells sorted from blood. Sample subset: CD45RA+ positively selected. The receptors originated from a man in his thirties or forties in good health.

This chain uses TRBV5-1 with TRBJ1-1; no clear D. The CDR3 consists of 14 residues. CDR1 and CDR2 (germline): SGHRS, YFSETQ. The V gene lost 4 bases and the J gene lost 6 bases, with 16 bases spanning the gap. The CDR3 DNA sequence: TGCGCCAGCAGCGGGCGGACCGGAACATCTGAAGCTTTCTTT. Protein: CASSGRTGTSEAFF.

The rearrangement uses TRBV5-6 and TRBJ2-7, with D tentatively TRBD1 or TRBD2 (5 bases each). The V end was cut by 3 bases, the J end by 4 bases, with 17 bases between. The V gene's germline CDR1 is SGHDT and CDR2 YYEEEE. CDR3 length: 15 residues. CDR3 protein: CASSWTHRDPYEQYF. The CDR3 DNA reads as TGTGCCAGCAGCTGGACACACCGGGACCCTTACGAGCAGTACTTC.

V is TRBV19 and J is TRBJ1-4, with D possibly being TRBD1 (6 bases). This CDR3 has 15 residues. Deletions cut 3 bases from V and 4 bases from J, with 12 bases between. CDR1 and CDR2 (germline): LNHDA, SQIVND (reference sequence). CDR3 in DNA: TGTGCCAGTAGTATCCAGGGGCCCTATAATGAAAAACTGTTTTTT. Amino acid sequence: CASSIQGPYNEKLFF.

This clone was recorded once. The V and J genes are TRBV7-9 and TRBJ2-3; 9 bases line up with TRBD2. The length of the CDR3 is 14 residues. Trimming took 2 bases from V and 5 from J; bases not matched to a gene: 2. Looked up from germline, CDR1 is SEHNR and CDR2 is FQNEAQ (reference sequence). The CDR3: CASSLSREGDTQYF. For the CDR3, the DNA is TGTGCCAGCAGCTTATCGCGGGAGGGAGATACGCAGTATTTT.

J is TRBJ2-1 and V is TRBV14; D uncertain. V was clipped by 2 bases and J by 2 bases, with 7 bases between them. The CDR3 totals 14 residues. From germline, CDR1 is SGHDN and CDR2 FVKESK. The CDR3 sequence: CASSQPAPYNEQFF. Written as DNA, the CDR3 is TGTGCCAGCAGCCAACCGGCGCCCTACAATGAGCAGTTCTTC.

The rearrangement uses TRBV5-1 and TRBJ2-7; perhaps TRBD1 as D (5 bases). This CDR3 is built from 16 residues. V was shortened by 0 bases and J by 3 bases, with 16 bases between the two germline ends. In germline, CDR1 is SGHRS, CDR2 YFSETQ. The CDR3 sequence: CASSLALLGARYEQYF. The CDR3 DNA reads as TGCGCCAGCAGCTTGGCCCTGTTAGGGGCTCGCTACGAGCAGTACTTC.

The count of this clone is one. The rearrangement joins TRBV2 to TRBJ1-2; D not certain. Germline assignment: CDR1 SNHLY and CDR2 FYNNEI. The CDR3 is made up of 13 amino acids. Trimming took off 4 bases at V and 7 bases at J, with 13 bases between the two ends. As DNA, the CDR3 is TGTGCCAGCAGTGCACAACTCCGTTCTGGCTACACCTTC. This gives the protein CASSAQLRSGYTF.

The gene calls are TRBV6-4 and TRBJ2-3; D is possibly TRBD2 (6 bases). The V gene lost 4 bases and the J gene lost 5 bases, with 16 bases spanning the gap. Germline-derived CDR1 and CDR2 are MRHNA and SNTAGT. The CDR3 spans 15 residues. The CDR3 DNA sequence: TGTGCCAGCAGTGTGGAGGCGGGACGTGGAGATACGCAGTATTTT. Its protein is CASSVEAGRGDTQYF.

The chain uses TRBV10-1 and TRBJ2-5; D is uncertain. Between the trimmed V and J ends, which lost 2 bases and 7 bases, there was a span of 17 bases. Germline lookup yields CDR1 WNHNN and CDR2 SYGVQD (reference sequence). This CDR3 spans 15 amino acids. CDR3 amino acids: CASSEATTRSATQYF. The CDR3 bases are TGCGCCAGCAGTGAGGCAACGACTCGTTCAGCGACCCAGTACTTC.

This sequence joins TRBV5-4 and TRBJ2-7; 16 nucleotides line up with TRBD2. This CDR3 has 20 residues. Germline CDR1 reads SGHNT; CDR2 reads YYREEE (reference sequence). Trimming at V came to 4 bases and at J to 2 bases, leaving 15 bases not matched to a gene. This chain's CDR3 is CASSGQGTSGRVPPPYEQYF. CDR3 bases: TGTGCCAGCAGCGGACAAGGGACTAGCGGGAGGGTCCCCCCTCCCTACGAGCAGTACTTC.

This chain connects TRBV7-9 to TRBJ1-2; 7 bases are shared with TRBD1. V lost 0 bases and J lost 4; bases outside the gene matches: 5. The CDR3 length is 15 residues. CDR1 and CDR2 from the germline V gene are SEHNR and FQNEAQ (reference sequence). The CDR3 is CASSLAQYRGYGYTF. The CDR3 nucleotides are TGTGCCAGCAGCTTAGCGCAGTACAGGGGCTATGGCTACACCTTC. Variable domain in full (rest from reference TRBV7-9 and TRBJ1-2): DTGVSQNPRHKITKRGQNVTFRCDPISEHNRLYWYRQTLGQGPEFLTYFQNEAQLEKSRLLSDRFSAERPKGSFSTLEIQRTEQGDSAMYLCASSLAQYRGYGYTFGSGTRLTVV.

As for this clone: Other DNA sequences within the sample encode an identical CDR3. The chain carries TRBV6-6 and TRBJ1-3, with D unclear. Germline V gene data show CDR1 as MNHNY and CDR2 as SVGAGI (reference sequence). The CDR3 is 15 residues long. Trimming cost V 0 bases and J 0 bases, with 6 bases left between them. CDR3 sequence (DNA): TGTGCCAGCAGTTACTCTGGGAACTCTGGAAACACCATATATTTT. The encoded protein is CASSYSGNSGNTIYF.

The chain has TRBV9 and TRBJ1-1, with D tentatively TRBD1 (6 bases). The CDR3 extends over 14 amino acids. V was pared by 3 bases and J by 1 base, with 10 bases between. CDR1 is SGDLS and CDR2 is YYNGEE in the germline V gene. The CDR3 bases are TGTGCCAGCAGCGCCTTGACAGGGAACACTGAAGCTTTCTTT. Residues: CASSALTGNTEAFF.

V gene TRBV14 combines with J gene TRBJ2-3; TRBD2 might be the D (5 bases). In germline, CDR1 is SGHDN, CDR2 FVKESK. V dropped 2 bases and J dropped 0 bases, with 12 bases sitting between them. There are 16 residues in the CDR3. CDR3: CASSQLSGISTDTQYF. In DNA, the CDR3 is TGTGCCAGCAGCCAATTAAGCGGAATTAGCACAGATACGCAGTATTTT. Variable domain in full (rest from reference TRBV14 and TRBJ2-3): EAGVTQFPSHSVIEKGQTVTLRCDPISGHDNLYWYRRVMGKEIKFLLHFVKESKQDESGMPNNRFLAERTGGTYSTLKVQPAELEDSGVYFCASSQLSGISTDTQYFGPGTRLTVL.

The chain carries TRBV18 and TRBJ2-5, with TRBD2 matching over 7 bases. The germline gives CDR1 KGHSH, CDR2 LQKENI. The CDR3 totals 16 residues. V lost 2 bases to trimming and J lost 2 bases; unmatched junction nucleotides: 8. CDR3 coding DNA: TGTGCCAGCTCACCATCGCCGGGGAGGGAGCAAGAGACCCAGTACTTC. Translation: CASSPSPGREQETQYF.

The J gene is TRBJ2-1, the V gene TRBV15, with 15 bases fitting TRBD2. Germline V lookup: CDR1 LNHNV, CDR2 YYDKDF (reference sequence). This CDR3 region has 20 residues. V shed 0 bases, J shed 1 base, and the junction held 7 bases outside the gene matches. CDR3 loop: CATSRDPTGTSGRSYNEQFF. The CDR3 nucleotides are TGTGCCACCAGCAGAGACCCCACGGGGACTAGCGGGAGGTCCTACAATGAGCAGTTCTTC.

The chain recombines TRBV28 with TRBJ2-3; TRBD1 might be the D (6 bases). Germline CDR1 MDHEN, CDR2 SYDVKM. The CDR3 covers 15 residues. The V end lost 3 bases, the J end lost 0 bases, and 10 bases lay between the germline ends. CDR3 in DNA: TGTGCCAGCAGTTTTACAGGGCCCAGCACAGATACGCAGTATTTT. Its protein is CASSFTGPSTDTQYF.

This CDR3 is CAWLSLAVPYEQYF. CDR3 DNA: TGTGCCTGGTTGAGCCTAGCGGTACCCTACGAGCAGTACTTC. The V and J genes are TRBV30 and TRBJ2-7; TRBD2 agrees at 7 bases. The CDR3 spans 14 residues. CDR1 is GTSNPN and CDR2 is SVGIG in the germline V gene (reference sequence). V shed 5 bases, J shed 2 bases, and the junction held 9 bases outside the gene matches.

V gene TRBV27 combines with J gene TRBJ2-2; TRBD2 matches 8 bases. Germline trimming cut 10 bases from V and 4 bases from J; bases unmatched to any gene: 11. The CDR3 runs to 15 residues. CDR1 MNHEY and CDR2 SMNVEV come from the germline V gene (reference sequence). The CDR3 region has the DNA TGTGCCACCCGGGAGCTAGCGGGTTCCACCGGGGAGCTGTTTTTT. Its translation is CATRELAGSTGELFF.

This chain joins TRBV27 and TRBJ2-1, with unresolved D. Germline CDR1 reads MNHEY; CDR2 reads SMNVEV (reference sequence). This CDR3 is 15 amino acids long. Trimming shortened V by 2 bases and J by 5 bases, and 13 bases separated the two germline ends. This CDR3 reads CASSLVPLGNNEQFF. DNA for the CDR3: TGTGCCAGCAGTTTAGTCCCCCTAGGCAACAATGAGCAGTTCTTC.

CDR3: CASSLARLAGDEQFF. Written as DNA, the CDR3 is TGTGCCAGCAGCTTGGCCCGGCTAGCGGGGGATGAGCAGTTCTTC. The gene calls are TRBV5-4 and TRBJ2-1; 10 bases fit TRBD2. Looked up from germline, CDR1 is SGHNT and CDR2 is YYREEE (reference sequence). With 0 bases clipped from V and 8 bases from J, the junction kept 5 bases outside the gene matches. CDR3 size: 15 residues.

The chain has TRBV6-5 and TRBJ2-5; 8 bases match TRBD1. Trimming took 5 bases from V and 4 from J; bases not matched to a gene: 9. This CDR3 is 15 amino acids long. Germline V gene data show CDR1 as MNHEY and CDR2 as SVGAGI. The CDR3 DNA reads TGTGCCAGCAGTCAATCCGACAGGGGCCCAGAGACCCAGTACTTC. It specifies CASSQSDRGPETQYF.

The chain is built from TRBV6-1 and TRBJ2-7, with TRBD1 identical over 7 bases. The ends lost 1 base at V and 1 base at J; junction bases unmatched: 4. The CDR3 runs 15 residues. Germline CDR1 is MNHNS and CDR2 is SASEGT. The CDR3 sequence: CASSEGTGVSYEQYF. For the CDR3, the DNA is TGTGCCAGCAGTGAAGGAACAGGGGTATCCTACGAGCAGTACTTC.

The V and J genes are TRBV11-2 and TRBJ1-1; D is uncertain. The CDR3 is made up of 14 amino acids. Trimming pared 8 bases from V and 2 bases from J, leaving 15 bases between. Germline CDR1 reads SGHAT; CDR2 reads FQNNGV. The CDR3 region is CASCLNRANTEAFF. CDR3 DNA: TGTGCCAGCTGTCTTAATAGGGCAAACACTGAAGCTTTCTTT.

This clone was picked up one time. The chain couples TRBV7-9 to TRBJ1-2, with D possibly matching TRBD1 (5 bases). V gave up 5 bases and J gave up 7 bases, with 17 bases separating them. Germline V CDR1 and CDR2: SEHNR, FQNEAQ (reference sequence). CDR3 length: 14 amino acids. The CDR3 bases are TGTGCCAGCAGCCAGAATGGACGGGACCGTGGCTACACCTTC. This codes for CASSQNGRDRGYTF.

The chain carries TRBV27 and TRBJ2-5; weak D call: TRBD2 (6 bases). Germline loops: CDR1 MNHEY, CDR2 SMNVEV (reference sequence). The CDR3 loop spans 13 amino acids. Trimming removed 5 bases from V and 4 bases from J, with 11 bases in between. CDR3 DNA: TGTGCCAGCAGTATCTGGGGGGTAGAGACCCAGTACTTC. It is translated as CASSIWGVETQYF.

The CDR3 here is CASAHPGSTDTQYF. The CDR3 DNA follows: TGCGCCAGCGCGCACCCGGGCAGCACAGATACGCAGTATTTT. V usage is TRBV10-1 and J usage is TRBJ2-3; D unclear. V was trimmed by 8 bases and J by 0 bases, leaving 12 bases between them. Germline V CDR1 and CDR2: WNHNN, SYGVQD (reference sequence). The CDR3 loop spans 14 amino acids.

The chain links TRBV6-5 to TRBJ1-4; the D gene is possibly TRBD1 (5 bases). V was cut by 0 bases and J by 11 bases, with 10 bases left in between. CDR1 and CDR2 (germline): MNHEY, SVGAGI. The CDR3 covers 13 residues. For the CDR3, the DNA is TGTGCCAGCAGTTACTCATCCGGGGCGAAACTGTTTTTT. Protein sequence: CASSYSSGAKLFF.

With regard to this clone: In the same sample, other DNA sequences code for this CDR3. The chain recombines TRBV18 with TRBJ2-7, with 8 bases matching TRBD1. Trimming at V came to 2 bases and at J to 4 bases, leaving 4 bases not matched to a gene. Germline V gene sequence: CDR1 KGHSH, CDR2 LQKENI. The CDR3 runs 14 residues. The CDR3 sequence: CASSPIQGAYEQYF. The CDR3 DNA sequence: TGTGCCAGCTCACCAATCCAGGGGGCATACGAGCAGTACTTC.